This is a list of T cell receptor beta chains from one sample in a study of blood T cell repertoires in COVID-19. Repertoires were generated with immunoSEQ multiplex PCR, while TCRdb's copy carries only in-frame clones and drops some. The table lists about 410,000 clones, approximately 91% of them singletons, with roughly 1.6% in the top ten. Material for sequencing was peripheral blood. The source is a woman aged 40 to 49 with COVID-19, enrolled during active disease. Each CDR3 is given with its conserved first and last residue. The D gene is left open where the match is weak. Where a row states a size, it is once, few, many or the class of an expanded clone; other rows omit it.

j_call v_call d_call clone_size cdr3_nt cdr3_aa
TRBJ2-4 TRBV7-3 TRBD1 NA TGTGCCAGCAGCTGGCGGGACAGGGTCGGGCGAGCCAAAAACATTCAGTACTTC CASSWRDRVGRAKNIQYF
TRBJ1-1 TRBV6-2/TRBV6-3 TRBD1 few TGTGCCAGCAGTGCCGGACAGGGATGGAACACTGAAGCTTTCTTT CASSAGQGWNTEAFF
TRBJ2-1 TRBV5-1 NA NA TGCGCCAGCAGCTTGGCCCCGCTGAGCTCCTACAATGAGCAGTTCTTC CASSLAPLSSYNEQFF
TRBJ2-1 TRBV18 TRBD1 NA TGTGCCAGCTCACCAAGGACAGGGGCTTACAATGAGCAGTTCTTC CASSPRTGAYNEQFF
TRBJ1-2 TRBV6-2/TRBV6-3 NA many TGTGCCAGCAGTTACGGAGGTGGCTACACCTTC CASSYGGGYTF
TRBJ2-3 TRBV7-8 NA NA TGTGCCAGCAGCGTTGCCGGGGTAGATACGCAGTATTTT CASSVAGVDTQYF
TRBJ1-2 TRBV6-5 TRBD1 NA TGTGCCAGCCGGGACAGGGCCAAGGGGGGCTATGGCTACACCTTC CASRDRAKGGYGYTF
TRBJ2-2 TRBV7-2 NA NA TGTGCCAGCAGCAGGAGAGCGGGTGTCGCGAACACCGGGGAGCTGTTTTTT CASSRRAGVANTGELFF
TRBJ1-2 TRBV24-1 NA NA TGTGCCACCAGTCCAACGGGATATGGCTACACCTTC CATSPTGYGYTF
TRBJ2-5 TRBV2 NA NA TGTGCCAGCAGTGAAGGTTCGTCAGGGGTAGGGGAGACCCAGTACTTC CASSEGSSGVGETQYF
TRBJ1-5 TRBV5-1 NA NA TGCGCCAGCAGCGCAGACGGGGGCAATCAGCCCCAGCATTTT CASSADGGNQPQHF
TRBJ2-3 TRBV6-5 NA NA TGTGCCAGCAGTTACTATAGATACACAGATACGCAGTATTTT CASSYYRYTDTQYF
TRBJ1-4 TRBV4-3 TRBD1 NA TGCGCCAGCAGCCTCGGGGGACAGACCTTAAATGAAAAACTGTTTTTT CASSLGGQTLNEKLFF
TRBJ1-1 TRBV4-3 NA NA TGCGCCAGCAGCCGGATGAGGTCCAGCGCTGAAGCTTTCTTT CASSRMRSSAEAFF
TRBJ2-2 TRBV18 NA NA TGTGCCAGCTCACCGAACGGGATAGGGACCGGGGAGCTGTTTTTT CASSPNGIGTGELFF
TRBJ1-5 TRBV2 TRBD1 few TGTGCCAGCAGTTGGGACAGGGGGCCGGAGCAGCCCCAGCATTTT CASSWDRGPEQPQHF
TRBJ1-1 TRBV20-1 NA NA TGCAGTGCTAGTGGAATCCTGGCCGGGGAGGCTGAAGCTTTCTTT CSASGILAGEAEAFF
TRBJ1-4 TRBV4-3 TRBD1 NA TGCGCCAGCAGCTTTTTGATGCCGGGACAGGGAAATGAAAAACTGTTTTTT CASSFLMPGQGNEKLFF
TRBJ2-7 TRBV27 TRBD1 NA TGTGCTACGTCCGGGACAGGGTTCCCCTACGAGCAGTACTTC CATSGTGFPYEQYF
TRBJ1-6 TRBV11-3 NA NA TGTGCCAGCAGCTTAAGAGGGTACAATTCACCCCTCCACTTT CASSLRGYNSPLHF
TRBJ1-4 TRBV24-1 NA NA TGTGCCACCAGTGATTTGCTTTGGTCAGCCAGGGCCGCTAATGAAAAACTGTTTTTT CATSDLLWSARAANEKLFF
TRBJ1-4 TRBV14 NA NA TGTGCCAGCAGCCCCAGACAGACGGAAAAACTGTTTTTT CASSPRQTEKLFF
TRBJ1-1 TRBV5-4 TRBD1 NA TGTGCCAGCAGCTTGAGGACAGGGGGCACTGAAGCTTTCTTT CASSLRTGGTEAFF
TRBJ1-2 TRBV5-5 NA NA TGTGCCAGCAGCTCATACAAACAGGGAGTAGGCTATGGCTACACCTTC CASSSYKQGVGYGYTF
TRBJ1-3 TRBV6-4 TRBD1 NA TGTGCCTATCAACCCAGAAGGGGGCCAATCGGAAACACCATATATTTT CAYQPRRGPIGNTIYF